This entry features one T cell receptor beta chain sequence. This specimen belongs to a study of Ad26.COV2.S vaccination and SARS-CoV-2 variants. Treatment specified: some 20 received Ad26.COV2.S at low or high dose, single or two shots; 5 received placebo; per-sample allocation not given. Day 63 following the first vaccine or placebo injection was when the samples were taken. Only in-frame clones appear in the TCRdb table, and some are missing; sequencing was by immunoSEQ multiplex PCR. The sample lists around 450,000 clones, 90% occurring once. This TCR came from a person aged 18-65 years who received the Ad26.COV2.S COVID-19 vaccine or a placebo. Material: peripheral blood, obtained in a trial of Ad26.COV2.S vaccine versus placebo.

In DNA, the CDR3 is TGTGCCTGGAGTGTACTCTTACCTGGAAACACCATATATTTT. Encoded protein: CAWSVLLPGNTIYF. The chain joins TRBV30 to TRBJ1-3; no clear D. CDR1 and CDR2 (germline): GTSNPN, SVGIG (reference sequence). The CDR3 spans 14 residues. Trimming pared 0 bases from V and 2 bases from J, leaving 8 bases between. Together with reference TRBV30 and TRBJ1-3, the CDR3 gives the full variable domain: SQTIHQWPATLVQPVGSPLSLECTVEGTSNPNLYWYRQAAGRGLQLLFYSVGIGQISSEVPQNLSASRPQDRQFILSSKKLLLSDSGFYLCAWSVLLPGNTIYFGEGSWLTVV.